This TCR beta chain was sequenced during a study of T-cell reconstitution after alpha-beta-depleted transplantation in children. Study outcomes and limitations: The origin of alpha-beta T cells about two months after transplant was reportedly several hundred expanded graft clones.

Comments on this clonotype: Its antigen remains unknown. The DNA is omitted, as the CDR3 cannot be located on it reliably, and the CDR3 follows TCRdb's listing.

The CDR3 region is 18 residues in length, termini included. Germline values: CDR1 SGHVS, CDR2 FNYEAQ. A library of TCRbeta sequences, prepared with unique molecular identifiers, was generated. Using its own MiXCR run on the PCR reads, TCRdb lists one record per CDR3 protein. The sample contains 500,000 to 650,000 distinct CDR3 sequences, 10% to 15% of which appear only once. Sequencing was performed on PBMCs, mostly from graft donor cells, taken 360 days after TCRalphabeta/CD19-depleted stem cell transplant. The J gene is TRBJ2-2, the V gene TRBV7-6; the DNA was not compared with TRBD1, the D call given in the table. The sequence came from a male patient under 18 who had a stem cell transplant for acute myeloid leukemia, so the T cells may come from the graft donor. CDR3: CASSAGQGLSGHRGAVFF.